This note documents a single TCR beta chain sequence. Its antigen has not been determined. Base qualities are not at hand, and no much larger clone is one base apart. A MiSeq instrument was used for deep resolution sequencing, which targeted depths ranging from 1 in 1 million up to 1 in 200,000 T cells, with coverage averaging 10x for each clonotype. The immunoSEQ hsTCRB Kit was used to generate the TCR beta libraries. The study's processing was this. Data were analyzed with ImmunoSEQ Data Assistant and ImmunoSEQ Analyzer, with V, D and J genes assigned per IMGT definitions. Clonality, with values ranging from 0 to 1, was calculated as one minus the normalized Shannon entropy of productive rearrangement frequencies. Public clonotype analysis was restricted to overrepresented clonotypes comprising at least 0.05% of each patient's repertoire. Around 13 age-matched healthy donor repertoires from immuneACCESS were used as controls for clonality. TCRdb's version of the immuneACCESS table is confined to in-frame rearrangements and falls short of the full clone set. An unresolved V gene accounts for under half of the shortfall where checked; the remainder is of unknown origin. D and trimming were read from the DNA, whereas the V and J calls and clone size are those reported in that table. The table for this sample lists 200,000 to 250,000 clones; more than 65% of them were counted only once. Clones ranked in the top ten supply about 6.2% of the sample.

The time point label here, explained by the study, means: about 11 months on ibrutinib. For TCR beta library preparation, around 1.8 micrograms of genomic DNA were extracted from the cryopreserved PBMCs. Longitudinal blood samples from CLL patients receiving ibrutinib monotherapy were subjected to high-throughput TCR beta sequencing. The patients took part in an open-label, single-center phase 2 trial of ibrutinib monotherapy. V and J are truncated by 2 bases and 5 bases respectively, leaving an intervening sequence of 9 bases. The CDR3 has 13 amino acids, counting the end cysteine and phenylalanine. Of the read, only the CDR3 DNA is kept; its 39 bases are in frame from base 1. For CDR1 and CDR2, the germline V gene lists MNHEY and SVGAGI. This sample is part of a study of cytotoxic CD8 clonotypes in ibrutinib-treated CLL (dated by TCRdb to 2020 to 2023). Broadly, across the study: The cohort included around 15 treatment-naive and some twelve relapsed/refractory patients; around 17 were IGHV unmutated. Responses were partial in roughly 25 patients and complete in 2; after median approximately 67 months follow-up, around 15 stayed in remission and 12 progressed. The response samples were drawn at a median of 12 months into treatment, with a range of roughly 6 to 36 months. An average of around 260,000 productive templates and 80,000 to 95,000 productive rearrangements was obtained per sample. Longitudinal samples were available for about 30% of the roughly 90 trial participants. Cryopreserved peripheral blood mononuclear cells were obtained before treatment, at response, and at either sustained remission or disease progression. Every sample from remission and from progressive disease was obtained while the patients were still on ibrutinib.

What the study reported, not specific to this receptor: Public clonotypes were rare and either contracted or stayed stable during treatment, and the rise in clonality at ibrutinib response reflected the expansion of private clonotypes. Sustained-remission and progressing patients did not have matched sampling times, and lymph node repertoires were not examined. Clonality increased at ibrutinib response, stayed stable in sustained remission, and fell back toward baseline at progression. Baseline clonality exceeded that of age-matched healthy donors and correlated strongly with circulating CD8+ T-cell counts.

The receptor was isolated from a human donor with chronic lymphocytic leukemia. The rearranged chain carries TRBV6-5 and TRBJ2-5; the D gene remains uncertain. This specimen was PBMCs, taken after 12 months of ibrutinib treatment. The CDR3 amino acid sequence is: CASSYVGTETQYF. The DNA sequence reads TGTGCCAGCAGTTACGTGGGTACTGAGACCCAGTACTTC.